The 31 T cell receptor beta chains listed next were all sequenced from one sample in a study of T-cell memory formation after mild COVID-19. TCRdb re-called the 5' RACE reads with MiXCR, one entry per CDR3 protein. In the table there are 280,000 or so distinct CDR3 sequences, 8.2% of which are singletons. Sequencing was carried out using PBMCs or a T cell subset sorted from them (not recorded which). The receptors derive from a man aged 18 to 29 who had mild COVID-19 (a few samples of this study predate the infection). Cell type and time point are not known.

This clonotype was recorded at least ten times. V and J are TRBV7-2 and TRBJ1-6; no clear D. In germline, CDR1 is SGHTA, CDR2 FQGNSA. The CDR3 runs to 14 residues. The V end was cut by 0 bases, the J end by 7 bases, with 7 bases between. The CDR3 nucleotides read TGTGCCAGCAGCTTAGCCCCAGTCAATTCACCCCTCCACTTT. Its protein product is CASSLAPVNSPLHF.

The chain carries TRBV5-1 and TRBJ1-2; perhaps TRBD1 as D (5 bases). This CDR3 contains 14 residues. Germline V lookup: CDR1 SGHRS, CDR2 YFSETQ. V lost 4 bases and J 5 bases, leaving 15 bases between the germline ends. CDR3 nucleotides: TGCGCCAGCAGCCAGGGTACTACGGTTTATGGCTACACCTTC. This encodes CASSQGTTVYGYTF.

The chain joins TRBV7-2 to TRBJ1-2; D is unresolved. CDR3 length equals 13 residues. Germline lookup yields CDR1 SGHTA and CDR2 FQGNSA. With 5 bases removed from V and 6 bases from J, the gap between germline ends came to 13 bases. DNA of the CDR3: TGTGCCAGCAGCCCGCAGATCAAGGATGGCTACACCTTC. As protein: CASSPQIKDGYTF. Full variable domain (missing parts from reference TRBV7-2 and TRBJ1-2): GAGVSQSPSNKVTEKGKDVELRCDPISGHTALYWYRQSLGQGLEFLIYFQGNSAPDKSGLPSDRFSAERTGGSVSTLTIQRTQQEDSAVYLCASSPQIKDGYTFGSGTRLTVV.

In this sample, this clonotype turned up a few times. The chain is built from TRBV7-2 and TRBJ2-1; D tentatively reads TRBD1 or TRBD2 (5 bases each). Looked up from germline, CDR1 is SGHTA and CDR2 is FQGNSA. The CDR3 covers 13 residues. The V end lost 5 bases, the J end lost 10 bases, and 15 bases lay between the germline ends. CDR3 residues: CASSMGVNSEQFF. In DNA form, the CDR3 reads TGTGCCAGCAGCATGGGGGTTAACTCGGAGCAGTTCTTC.

This clonotype was picked up many times. V usage is TRBV7-2 and J usage is TRBJ1-5; the match to TRBD1 covers 7 bases. With 5 bases clipped from V and 0 bases from J, the junction kept 4 bases outside the gene matches. Germline V gene sequence: CDR1 SGHTA, CDR2 FQGNSA. The CDR3 consists of 15 residues. CDR3 in DNA: TGTGCCAGCAGCGCACAGGGGAATAGCAATCAGCCCCAGCATTTT. Its protein is CASSAQGNSNQPQHF.

This clonotype was picked up a small number of times. This chain connects TRBV9 to TRBJ1-4; D remains unclear. Germline V gives CDR1 SGDLS, CDR2 YYNGEE. Trimming left V 0 bases short and J 8 bases short, with 14 bases between. This CDR3 has 15 amino acids. As DNA, the CDR3 is TGTGCCAGCAGCGTAGTTGGTTCAGCGGGCGAAAAACTGTTTTTT. It yields the protein CASSVVGSAGEKLFF. Full variable domain (rest looked up from reference TRBV9 and TRBJ1-4): DSGVTQTPKHLITATGQRVTLRCSPRSGDLSVYWYQQSLDQGLQFLIQYYNGEERAKGNILERFSAQQFPDLHSELNLSSLELGDSALYFCASSVVGSAGEKLFFGSGTQLSVL.

This clonotype was observed a handful of times. J is TRBJ2-7 and V is TRBV7-9; D gene ambiguous. The V and J ends lost 2 bases and 0 bases respectively, with 5 bases between them. The CDR3 loop spans 13 amino acids. Germline CDR1 SEHNR, CDR2 FQNEAQ (reference sequence). The CDR3 DNA follows: TGTGCCAGCAGCTTAAAGAGCTCCTACGAGCAGTACTTC. This gives the protein CASSLKSSYEQYF.

This clonotype has only a few counts. The genes are TRBV4-3 and TRBJ1-4; possibly TRBD1 for D (5 bases). There are 17 residues in the CDR3. From germline, CDR1 is LGHNA and CDR2 YSLEER. Between the trimmed V and J ends, which lost 5 bases and 4 bases, there was a span of 20 bases. The CDR3 protein is CASSKGERGRLNEKLFF. CDR3 DNA sequence: TGCGCCAGCAGCAAAGGGGAGAGGGGCAGGCTTAATGAAAAACTGTTTTTT.

This clonotype was seen repeatedly, ten times or more. CDR3 coding DNA: TGTGCCAGCAGCTCCTACAGCGTAAAACCTGAAGCTTTCTTT. As protein: CASSSYSVKPEAFF. V usage is TRBV7-8 and J usage is TRBJ1-1; no firm D call. Trimming removed 4 bases from V and 6 bases from J, with 15 bases in between. CDR3 length: 14 amino acids. CDR1 is SGHVS, CDR2 FQNEAQ, per germline.

The J gene is TRBJ2-6, the V gene TRBV12-3 or TRBV12-4; possibly TRBD2 for D (5 bases). The CDR3 is 17 amino acids. V lost 3 bases, J lost 2 bases, and 14 bases lay in between. The chain's CDR3 is CASSLWRILTGANVLTF. The CDR3 DNA sequence: TGTGCCAGCAGTTTGTGGAGGATCCTTACTGGGGCCAACGTCCTGACTTTC.

This clonotype was detected many times. The chain couples TRBV10-3 to TRBJ2-5, with D unclear. Germline assignment: CDR1 ENHRY and CDR2 SYGVKD. The length of the CDR3 is 13 residues. Deletions cut 1 base from V and 5 bases from J, with 8 bases between. The CDR3 here is CAISEYRPETQYF. CDR3 nucleotide sequence: TGTGCCATCAGTGAGTACCGGCCGGAGACCCAGTACTTC.

This clonotype was counted ten times or more. V is TRBV12-3 or TRBV12-4 and J is TRBJ1-1; no clear D gene. CDR3 length equals 13 residues. Trimming stripped 8 bases from V and 3 bases from J, with 13 bases between. The CDR3 loop reads CASGVAEHTEAFF. The CDR3 DNA reads as TGTGCCAGCGGGGTGGCAGAGCACACTGAAGCTTTCTTT.

The chain employs TRBV5-4 and TRBJ1-2, with TRBD1 as a possible D gene (5 bases). The ends were cut back, 0 bases at V and 3 bases at J, with 9 bases in the middle. CDR1 and CDR2 (germline): SGHNT, YYREEE (reference sequence). This CDR3 has 14 amino acids. The CDR3 sequence: CASSLDRSDYGYTF. DNA of the CDR3: TGTGCCAGCAGCTTGGACAGGTCGGACTATGGCTACACCTTC.

This clonotype was counted only a few times. The V call is TRBV10-3, the J call TRBJ1-1, with D tentatively TRBD1 (5 bases). Trimming stripped 10 bases from V and 1 base from J, with 13 bases between. Looked up from germline, CDR1 is ENHRY and CDR2 is SYGVKD. The CDR3 loop spans 13 amino acids. The DNA of the CDR3 is TGTGCCACCAACGTGAGGGGGAACACTGAAGCTTTCTTT. Its protein is CATNVRGNTEAFF.

This clonotype came up a few times. This rearrangement joins TRBV12-3 or TRBV12-4 to TRBJ1-1, with D perhaps matching TRBD1 (5 bases). Trimming took 2 bases from V and 0 from J, leaving 10 bases between them. The CDR3 length is 15 residues. The CDR3 here is CASSLMGLLNTEAFF. CDR3 bases: TGTGCCAGCAGTTTAATGGGGCTTTTGAACACTGAAGCTTTCTTT.

The rearrangement uses TRBV6-2 or TRBV6-3 and TRBJ2-1; possible D gene TRBD2, 7 bases. CDR1 is MNHEY, CDR2 SVGEGT, per germline. With 2 bases removed from V and 0 bases from J, the gap between germline ends came to 8 bases. The CDR3 length is 15 residues. This CDR3 reads CASSYGGASYNEQFF. DNA of the CDR3: TGTGCCAGCAGTTACGGGGGGGCCTCCTACAATGAGCAGTTCTTC.

This clonotype was observed a few times. The chain uses TRBV6-2 or TRBV6-3 and TRBJ1-1; D uncertain. V was cut by 2 bases and J by 5 bases, with 15 bases left in between. This CDR3 comprises 15 residues. Germline CDR1 reads MNHEY; CDR2 reads SVGEGT. This CDR3 is CASSYAGRRATEAFF. The CDR3 DNA sequence: TGTGCCAGCAGTTACGCCGGAAGGCGGGCGACTGAAGCTTTCTTT.

This clonotype was picked up a small number of times. The gene calls are TRBV12-3 or TRBV12-4 and TRBJ1-3; D gene unclear. The CDR3 has 13 amino acids. V lost 8 bases to trimming and J lost 4 bases, with 12 bases between them. The CDR3 loop reads CASAPGAGNTIYF. The DNA of the CDR3 is TGTGCCAGCGCCCCAGGCGCCGGAAACACCATATATTTT.

This clonotype was seen a few times. The chain joins TRBV20-1 to TRBJ2-1, with 7 bases that match TRBD1. V was clipped by 6 bases and J by 9 bases; unmatched bases: 5. Germline V gives CDR1 DFQATT, CDR2 SNEGSKA (reference sequence). The CDR3 runs to 11 residues. The CDR3 reads CSAIGGGEQFF. The DNA of the CDR3 is TGCAGTGCCATAGGGGGCGGTGAGCAGTTCTTC.

This clonotype appeared a few times. This rearrangement joins TRBV23-1 to TRBJ2-6, with TRBD1 matching 9 bases. TRBV23-1 is an ORF; its function is uncertain. J gave up 0 bases and V 9 bases, and 6 bases lay outside the gene matches. The CDR3 loop spans 16 amino acids. CDR3 nucleotide sequence: TGCGCCAGAGGGGGACAGGGTCGCTCTGGGGCCAACGTCCTGACTTTC. Protein sequence: CARGGQGRSGANVLTF.

This clonotype was picked up a small number of times. This rearrangement joins TRBV20-1 to TRBJ2-1; tentative D call: TRBD1 (6 bases). The V and J ends lost 5 bases and 12 bases respectively, with 14 bases between them. Germline V gene lookup returns CDR1 DFQATT and CDR2 SNEGSKA (reference sequence). The CDR3 sequence is 11 residues long. The DNA for the CDR3 is TGCAGTGCTGCGACAGGCCCATGGCAGTTCTTC. Amino acids: CSAATGPWQFF.

The gene calls are TRBV4-1 and TRBJ2-1; D perhaps matches TRBD2 (6 bases). Germline V gives CDR1 MGHRA, CDR2 YSYEKL. V was clipped by 4 bases and J by 4 bases, with 14 bases between them. The length of the CDR3 is 15 residues. The CDR3: CASSLGGTRYNEQFF. The DNA for the CDR3 is TGCGCCAGCAGCCTGGGAGGAACCCGATACAATGAGCAGTTCTTC.

This clonotype was recorded a few times. The chain recombines TRBV7-9 with TRBJ2-7; 10 bases match TRBD1. The CDR3 has 14 residues. The V gene's germline CDR1 is SEHNR and CDR2 FQNEAQ (reference sequence). V shed 5 bases and J 6 bases; nucleotides not matched to a gene: 7. DNA for the CDR3: TGTGCCAGCAGCCCTCGGGACAGGGGATCCGAGCAGTACTTC. It specifies CASSPRDRGSEQYF. Full variable domain (remainder filled in from reference TRBV7-9 and TRBJ2-7): DTGVSQNPRHKITKRGQNVTFRCDPISEHNRLYWYRQTLGQGPEFLTYFQNEAQLEKSRLLSDRFSAERPKGSFSTLEIQRTEQGDSAMYLCASSPRDRGSEQYFGPGTRLTVT.

This clonotype showed up many times. This chain uses TRBV5-1 with TRBJ1-2; D not resolved. The V end was cut by 5 bases, the J end by 4 bases, with 15 bases between. The CDR3 loop spans 14 amino acids. Germline values: CDR1 SGHRS, CDR2 YFSETQ. The DNA for the CDR3 is TGCGCCAGCAGGCTCGAGCGGGATATCTATGGCTACACCTTC. Translated: CASRLERDIYGYTF.

J is TRBJ1-1 and V is TRBV4-2; tentatively, D is TRBD1 (5 bases). V shed 3 bases and J shed 3 bases, with 11 bases lying between them. This CDR3 has 14 residues. Germline lookup yields CDR1 LGHNA and CDR2 YNFKEQ. The DNA for the CDR3 is TGTGCCAGCAGCCACCCTACAGGTCACACTGAAGCTTTCTTT. It codes for CASSHPTGHTEAFF.

J is TRBJ2-3 and V is TRBV10-2; D unresolved. Trimming left V 3 bases short and J 9 bases short, with 7 bases between. CDR1 is WSHSY and CDR2 is SAAADI in the germline V gene. CDR3 length: 11 residues. The CDR3 loop reads CASSEALTQYF. CDR3 nucleotide sequence: TGCGCCAGCAGTGAAGCCTTGACGCAGTATTTT.

The chain links TRBV10-2 to TRBJ2-7, with 7 bases lining up with TRBD2. This CDR3 spans 13 amino acids. With V trimmed by 8 bases and J by 6 bases, 10 bases remained unmatched. In germline, CDR1 is WSHSY, CDR2 SAAADI. CDR3 residues: CASRPGGGGEQYF. CDR3 coding DNA: TGCGCCAGCCGCCCCGGCGGGGGAGGCGAGCAGTACTTC.

A few counts support this clonotype. J is TRBJ2-5 and V is TRBV11-2; a possible D gene is TRBD2 (6 bases). Germline values: CDR1 SGHAT, CDR2 FQNNGV. V was pared by 1 base and J by 3 bases, with 12 bases between. This CDR3 is 15 amino acids long. DNA of the CDR3: TGTGCCAGCAGCTTAGTTTCACGGGGGAAAGAGACCCAGTACTTC. Encoded protein: CASSLVSRGKETQYF.

In its sample, this clonotype was seen many times. This chain joins TRBV4-3 and TRBJ2-3; D may be TRBD2 (6 bases). The CDR3 contains 19 residues. Trimming removed 0 bases from V and 2 bases from J, with 21 bases in between. Germline V gene data show CDR1 as LGHNA and CDR2 as YSLEER. The CDR3 DNA reads TGCGCCAGCAGCCAAGATCTCGCGGGAATGAATACGTTCACAGATACGCAGTATTTT. Residues: CASSQDLAGMNTFTDTQYF.

This clonotype was found many times. The genes are TRBV6-5 and TRBJ2-1; 11 bases are a match to TRBD1. Germline trimming cut 6 bases from V and 6 bases from J; bases unmatched to any gene: 7. Per germline, CDR1 MNHEY and CDR2 SVGAGI. The CDR3 is made up of 15 amino acids. The DNA for the CDR3 is TGTGCCAGCAGAGCCGGGACAGGGGGTTTCAATGAGCAGTTCTTC. Translation gives CASRAGTGGFNEQFF.

This clonotype was counted a few times. The chain joins TRBV7-2 to TRBJ2-7; 7 bases are a match to TRBD1. From germline, CDR1 is SGHTA and CDR2 FQGNSA. The CDR3 extends over 15 amino acids. The ends lost 1 base at V and 3 bases at J; junction bases unmatched: 6. CDR3 loop: CASSLGVTGIYEQYV. Here the CDR3 DNA reads TGTGCCAGCAGCTTAGGGGTGACAGGGATCTACGAGCAGTACGTC.